Below are 20 T cell receptor beta chains sequenced from a single sample in a study of shared clonotypes between healthy human individuals (dated by TCRdb to the early 2020s). The library relied on the immunoSEQ multiplex PCR assay. The table comes from immuneACCESS by way of TCRdb, which keeps in-frame sequences with V and J called. Part of the clones is missing from these tables; in studies checked, under half for an unresolved V gene and the rest for unknown reasons. The sample includes about 1 million clones, with under 80% observed a single time. 1.4% to 1.5% of the sample is in the top ten clones. Sequenced sample: memory CD4+ T cells sorted from blood. According to the study, the label for this sample's cell subset or site signals: CD45RA-negative fraction. The receptors derive from a man aged 18-30 years in good health.

This chain uses TRBV4-1 with TRBJ2-4; TRBD1 is a possible D gene (5 bases). Trimming shortened V by 1 base and J by 8 bases, and 21 bases separated the two germline ends. Germline V lookup: CDR1 MGHRA, CDR2 YSYEKL. This CDR3 has 17 residues. The CDR3 DNA follows: TGCGCCAGCAGCCAAGGAGCCCAGGGTGGCCTTAGGGACATTCAGTACTTC. Protein sequence: CASSQGAQGGLRDIQYF.

V usage is TRBV30 and J usage is TRBJ1-6, with TRBD1 matching 10 bases. The CDR3 consists of 16 residues. The V and J ends lost 3 bases and 0 bases, in that order; junction bases with no gene match: 2. Germline CDR1 reads GTSNPN; CDR2 reads SVGIG (reference sequence). The DNA of the CDR3 is TGTGCCTGGAGCGACAGGGGGCCCTCCTATAATTCACCCCTCCACTTT. This translates into CAWSDRGPSYNSPLHF.

V usage is TRBV11-2 and J usage is TRBJ2-5; TRBD1 aligns across 7 bases. The CDR3 loop spans 14 amino acids. Germline CDR1 is SGHAT and CDR2 is FQNNGV. The junction had 3 bases not matched to a gene; V was cut back by 1 base and J by 4 bases. The CDR3 DNA follows: TGTGCCAGCAGCTTAGCCGGGACAGTAGAGACCCAGTACTTC. Residues: CASSLAGTVETQYF.

As to this clone: The germline gene is not matched at one end of the junction; a read error may be the cause. The J gene is TRBJ2-3, the V gene TRBV7-7; D gene unclear. The CDR3 spans 14 residues. The germline CDR1 and CDR2 sequences are SSHAT and FNYEAQ (reference sequence). As DNA, the CDR3 is TGTGCTAGCAGCCCCACGGTGGGTTCAGATACGCAGTATTTT. It specifies CASSPTVGSDTQYF.

V gene TRBV7-9 combines with J gene TRBJ1-5; D might be TRBD1 (5 bases). Trimming left V 1 base short and J 2 bases short, with 9 bases between. Germline V gene data show CDR1 as SEHNR and CDR2 as FQNEAQ (reference sequence). The CDR3 is 15 amino acids. CDR3 loop: CASSLDRGGNQPQHF. As DNA, the CDR3 is TGTGCCAGCAGCTTAGATCGGGGGGGCAATCAGCCCCAGCATTTT.

V gene TRBV5-5 combines with J gene TRBJ2-2; D is undetermined. This CDR3 comprises 14 residues. In germline, CDR1 is SGHKS, CDR2 YYEKEE (reference sequence). V lost 0 bases, J lost 8 bases, and 11 bases lay in between. The CDR3 region is CASSLAQPWGELFF. The CDR3 DNA is TGTGCCAGCAGCTTGGCGCAGCCATGGGGGGAGCTGTTTTTT.

V is TRBV19 and J is TRBJ1-5, with D uncertain. CDR3 length: 12 residues. V lost 6 bases and J lost 10, with 13 bases in between. Looked up from germline, CDR1 is LNHDA and CDR2 is SQIVND (reference sequence). In DNA, the CDR3 is TGTGCCAGTAGCCTAGAAATAGGCCCCCAGCATTTT. It translates to CASSLEIGPQHF.

This chain links TRBV11-2 with TRBJ2-7; D is possibly TRBD1 or TRBD2 (7 bases each). V was cut by 5 bases and J by 4 bases, with 18 bases left in between. Germline V gives CDR1 SGHAT, CDR2 FQNNGV. The CDR3 covers 15 residues. The CDR3 DNA reads as TGTGCCAGCAGCCCCCGGGGAGGGGGCTATTACGAGCAGTACTTC. This sequence encodes CASSPRGGGYYEQYF.

This clone was counted only a few times. The rearrangement links TRBV18 to TRBJ1-2; TRBD1 agrees at 7 bases. The CDR3 runs to 15 residues. Germline values: CDR1 KGHSH, CDR2 LQKENI. The V gene end was trimmed by 6 bases and the J gene end by 2 bases; junction bases not matched to a gene: 9. CDR3 in DNA: TGTGCCAGCTCTCCTTCGGGACAGCCCAACTATGGCTACACCTTC. Translation: CASSPSGQPNYGYTF. The whole variable domain, filled in from reference TRBV18 and TRBJ1-2, reads NAGVMQNPRHLVRRRGQEARLRCSPMKGHSHVYWYRQLPEEGLKFMVYLQKENIIDESGMPKERFSAEFPKEGPSILRIQQVVRGDSAAYFCASSPSGQPNYGYTFGSGTRLTVV.

The chain is built from TRBV6-1 and TRBJ2-2; D is undetermined. The V end lost 6 bases, the J end lost 4 bases, and 9 bases lay between the germline ends. From germline, CDR1 is MNHNS and CDR2 SASEGT. This CDR3 comprises 13 residues. The DNA of the CDR3 is TGTGCCAGCAGCCCCTGGGCCACCGGGGAGCTGTTTTTT. It encodes CASSPWATGELFF.

The rearrangement links TRBV7-2 to TRBJ2-2, with 8 bases that match TRBD2. CDR1 SGHTA and CDR2 FQGNSA come from the germline V gene. Trimming cost V 7 bases and J 4 bases; bases outside gene matches: 11. The CDR3 contains 16 residues. The CDR3 here is CASKSRTSGTTGELFF. CDR3 bases: TGTGCCAGCAAATCCCGAACTAGCGGAACCACCGGGGAGCTGTTTTTT.

This chain uses TRBV18 with TRBJ1-1; a possible D gene is TRBD1 (5 bases). CDR1 and CDR2 from the germline V gene are KGHSH and LQKENI. V lost 2 bases to trimming and J lost 1 base, with 11 bases between them. This CDR3 region has 15 residues. The CDR3 region has the DNA TGTGCCAGCTCACCAAGTGTTCAGGGGAACACTGAAGCTTTCTTT. It yields the protein CASSPSVQGNTEAFF.

V is TRBV2 and J is TRBJ2-1; D perhaps matches TRBD1 (6 bases). Trimming cost V 7 bases and J 4 bases, with 11 bases left between them. The CDR3 is 13 amino acids. Germline V gives CDR1 SNHLY, CDR2 FYNNEI. The CDR3 here is CASIPDRYNEQFF. For the CDR3, the DNA is TGTGCCAGCATCCCGGACAGATACAATGAGCAGTTCTTC.

This rearrangement joins TRBV2 to TRBJ2-1, with 7 bases fitting TRBD1. The V and J ends lost 6 bases and 8 bases, in that order; junction bases with no gene match: 4. The CDR3 loop spans 12 amino acids. The germline V gene encodes CDR1 SNHLY and CDR2 FYNNEI. For the CDR3, the DNA is TGTGCCAGCAGCCGGACAGGCCATGAGCAGTTCTTC. Amino acid sequence: CASSRTGHEQFF.

As for this clone: At the DNA level, this CDR3 is encoded by other sequences in the same sample as well. This sequence joins TRBV10-3 and TRBJ2-5; TRBD2 agrees at 9 bases. Unmatched junction bases numbered 10, after V lost 6 bases and J lost 2 bases. Germline CDR1 and CDR2: ENHRY and SYGVKD. This CDR3 is built from 16 residues. Written as DNA, the CDR3 is TGTGCCATCAGCCCCTCCAGCGGGGGGTTTCAAGAGACCCAGTACTTC. Its translation: CAISPSSGGFQETQYF.

This clone was counted many times. This chain joins TRBV30 and TRBJ2-1, with TRBD2 matching over 10 bases. The germline V gene encodes CDR1 GTSNPN and CDR2 SVGIG (reference sequence). The J segment lost 5 bases and the V segment lost 6 bases, leaving 10 bases of the junction unmatched. This CDR3 comprises 15 residues. CDR3 loop: CACPTGLAGDNEQFF. For the CDR3, the DNA is TGTGCCTGCCCAACGGGTCTAGCGGGAGACAATGAGCAGTTCTTC.

The chain has TRBV19 and TRBJ2-2; TRBD2 is a possible D gene (5 bases). CDR1 is LNHDA and CDR2 is SQIVND in the germline V gene (reference sequence). This CDR3 comprises 14 residues. V lost 3 bases, J lost 6 bases, and 11 bases lay in between. As DNA, the CDR3 is TGTGCCAGTAGTATGGGGAGTCGGGCCGGGGAGCTGTTTTTT. Translating it yields CASSMGSRAGELFF.

The rearrangement joins TRBV28 to TRBJ1-6; D is undetermined. Per the germline V gene, CDR1 is MDHEN and CDR2 is SYDVKM. The CDR3 has 17 residues. The V gene lost 5 bases and the J gene lost 6 bases, with 20 bases spanning the gap. In DNA, the CDR3 is TGTGCCAGCAGTCCGGCAAATACTCTGTTTAGTAATTCACCCCTCCACTTT. Encoded protein: CASSPANTLFSNSPLHF.

The chain carries TRBV4-3 and TRBJ1-5; the match to TRBD1 covers 10 bases. The ends lost 8 bases at V and 5 bases at J; junction bases unmatched: 6. This CDR3 has 14 residues. Germline CDR1 LGHNA, CDR2 YSLEER. Here the CDR3 reads CASGVDRGHQPQHF. CDR3 coding DNA: TGCGCCAGCGGGGTAGACAGGGGGCATCAGCCCCAGCATTTT.

In regard to this clone: Other DNA sequences in this sample translate to the same CDR3. The chain joins TRBV18 to TRBJ1-1; D may be TRBD1 (6 bases). The CDR3 length is 14 residues. Trimming took 3 bases from V and 3 from J, leaving 11 bases between them. CDR1 is KGHSH and CDR2 is LQKENI in the germline V gene. The CDR3 sequence: CASSPFRGDTEAFF. Here the CDR3 DNA reads TGTGCCAGCTCACCTTTTAGGGGGGACACTGAAGCTTTCTTT.